This T cell receptor beta chain was profiled in a study of graft-versus-host responses after intestinal transplantation. This CDR3 contains 16 residues. The J segment lost 3 bases and the V segment lost 5 bases, leaving 6 bases of the junction unmatched. Per germline, CDR1 SGHTA and CDR2 FQGTGA. Study conclusions and caveats: Individuals carrying graft-donor T cell macrochimerism showed high graft-versus-host to host-versus-graft clonal ratios in allografts. Early post-transplant HvG declines were associated with peak circulating GvH clone levels. Marrow from the recipient contained GvH clones, some of which had appeared first in ileum or blood.

Measured with immunoSEQ multiplex PCR; TCRdb has only the in-frame clones, and not every one. The table shows about 70,000 clones, with nearly 90% occurring only once. Comment on this clone: Its antigen is currently unknown.

This clonotype was obtained from a human donor who was the organ donor for an intestinal transplant. The chain uses TRBV7-3 and TRBJ2-2, with 10 bases aligning to TRBD2. This specimen was unstimulated CD8+ T cells sorted from spleen or lymph node cells, taken before transplant. The chain's CDR3 is CASSLSGGAYTGELFF. Here the CDR3 DNA reads TGTGCCAGCAGCCTAAGCGGGGGGGCTTACACCGGGGAGCTGTTTTTT.